This TCR beta chain was obtained from a study of T cell responses to AZD1222 COVID-19 vaccine. Study at large: Whether given at about 4 or about 12 weeks, second doses were pooled. Study outcomes and limitations: Baseline testing showed seropositivity in only 5 or 6 AZD1222 recipients.

As to this clone: Its antigen is undetermined.

Generated by immunoSEQ multiplex PCR, the TCRdb table keeps only in-frame clones and is missing some. The table has 150,000 or so clones, roughly 90% seen once. The CDR3 consists of 14 residues. V shed 3 bases, J shed 2 bases, and the junction held 2 bases outside the gene matches. Germline CDR1 reads SGHTA; CDR2 reads FQGNSA. Source: peripheral blood, taken on day 0 of AZD1222 vaccination. The sequence was collected from an adult in good health. The chain employs TRBV7-2 and TRBJ2-5; 8 nucleotides align to TRBD1. CDR3 protein: CASSLTGVQETQYF. CDR3 bases: TGTGCCAGCAGCTTGACAGGGGTTCAAGAGACCCAGTACTTC. The full variable domain, its missing parts supplied by reference TRBV7-2 and TRBJ2-5, is GAGVSQSPSNKVTEKGKDVELRCDPISGHTALYWYRQSLGQGLEFLIYFQGNSAPDKSGLPSDRFSAERTGGSVSTLTIQRTQQEDSAVYLCASSLTGVQETQYFGPGTRLLVL.